These 2 T cell receptor beta chains came from one sample sequenced in a study of blood T cell repertoires in COVID-19. Assay: immunoSEQ multiplex PCR; the TCRdb copy retains only in-frame clones and omits some. Counted here are about 370,000 clones, 89% occurring once; the ten biggest clones make up around 3%. Sequencing input: peripheral blood. The source of these receptors is a woman aged 30 to 39 with COVID-19, enrolled during active disease.

The V gene is TRBV19, the J gene TRBJ2-4, with 9 bases matching TRBD2. Unmatched junction bases numbered 4, after V lost 3 bases and J lost 7 bases. CDR1 is LNHDA and CDR2 is SQIVND in the germline V gene (reference sequence). The CDR3 is made up of 14 amino acids. The CDR3 is CASSIGAGGNIQYF. CDR3 nucleotides: TGTGCCAGTAGTATCGGAGCGGGGGGTAACATTCAGTACTTC. Full variable domain (missing parts from reference TRBV19 and TRBJ2-4): DGGITQSPKYLFRKEGQNVTLSCEQNLNHDAMYWYRQDPGQGLRLIYYSQIVNDFQKGDIAEGYSVSREKKESFPLTVTSAQKNPTAFYLCASSIGAGGNIQYFGAGTRLSVL.

The V gene is TRBV5-1, the J gene TRBJ1-2; TRBD1 agrees at 9 bases. The germline V gene encodes CDR1 SGHRS and CDR2 YFSETQ. The CDR3 consists of 15 residues. V gave up 1 base and J gave up 4 bases; unmatched junction bases: 5. The CDR3 region is CASSLTGGLTYGYTF. The CDR3 DNA sequence: TGCGCCAGCAGCTTGACAGGGGGCCTCACCTATGGCTACACCTTC.